This TCR beta chain appears in the sequencing data of a study of blood T cell repertoires in COVID-19. Study context: Specimens from acute and convalescent COVID-19 originated in the United States, Italy and Spain.

Clones were read by immunoSEQ multiplex PCR, and TCRdb kept only the in-frame ones, dropping some. The data contain roughly 260,000 clones, 75% to 95% of them singletons. The specimen was peripheral blood. This clonotype was obtained from a person aged 18-35 years with COVID-19, enrolled during active disease.

For the CDR3, the DNA is TGTGCCACCCAGCAGGGGTACAATGAGCAGTTCTTC. This encodes CATQQGYNEQFF. V usage is TRBV24-1 and J usage is TRBJ2-1; perhaps TRBD1 as D (6 bases). CDR1 and CDR2 (germline): KGHDR, SFDVKD. The ends were cut back, 9 bases at V and 4 bases at J, with 9 bases in the middle. The CDR3 loop spans 12 amino acids.